This entry is about one T cell receptor (beta chain). Its target is unknown. TCRdb recomputed calls from the RT-PCR reads with MiXCR, one row per CDR3 protein. Of 450,000 to 550,000 distinct CDR3 sequences detected, 25% appear once; the ten largest clones hold over 1.5%. The CDR3 covers 15 residues. Trimming shortened V by 3 bases and J by 3 bases, and 15 bases separated the two germline ends. Germline V gene data show CDR1 as SGHAT and CDR2 as FQNNGV. The data were taken from a study of response to subunit inactivated influenza vaccine. General observations from the study: The authors suggested that few new T cells are recruited per seasonal influenza vaccination.

The sample consisted of CD4+ T cells sorted from PBMCs, taken roughly 5 days after vaccination. The chain is built from TRBV11-2 and TRBJ2-7; no definite D call. This receptor was obtained from a man aged 45 to 65 who received an inactivated influenza vaccine. The CDR3 DNA follows: TGTGCCAGCAGCTTTAGTTCCAGGTCTCTCTACGAGCAGTACTTC. Protein product: CASSFSSRSLYEQYF.